One sample yielded the 15 T cell receptor beta chains listed below, sequenced in a study of identical twins. In TCRdb, the 5' RACE reads were re-called with MiXCR into one record per CDR3 protein. The sample consists of nearly 900,000 distinct CDR3 sequences, around 12% of them appearing once. This same sample was also taken into another study, of yellow fever vaccine responses in identical twins.

What was sequenced was PBMCs. The receptor set was obtained from a woman younger than 35 in good health.

This clonotype was picked up many times. The rearrangement joins TRBV12-3 or TRBV12-4 to TRBJ1-2; TRBD1 aligns across 8 bases. Trimming removed 10 bases from V and 4 bases from J; junction bases left unmatched: 8. This CDR3 region has 13 residues. The chain's CDR3 is CATGQAGFYGYTF. The CDR3 nucleotides read TGTGCCACGGGACAGGCGGGATTCTATGGCTACACCTTC.

The chain carries TRBV18 and TRBJ1-1, with D uncertain. Germline V gives CDR1 KGHSH, CDR2 LQKENI. V shed 6 bases and J shed 1 base, with 9 bases lying between them. The CDR3 totals 13 residues. CDR3 amino acids: CASSGMENTEAFF. In DNA form, the CDR3 reads TGTGCCAGCTCCGGCATGGAGAACACTGAAGCTTTCTTT.

This clonotype was picked up a small number of times. CDR3 DNA: TGCGCCAGCAGCCAACTTTTTATAGGCCACAATGAGCAGTTCTTC. It codes for CASSQLFIGHNEQFF. V is TRBV4-1 and J is TRBJ2-1; no firm D call. This CDR3 is 15 amino acids long. Deletions cut 2 bases from V and 5 bases from J, with 13 bases between. Looked up from germline, CDR1 is MGHRA and CDR2 is YSYEKL.

This clonotype was seen only a few times. The chain couples TRBV5-1 to TRBJ2-1; 7 positions match TRBD2. J was trimmed by 5 bases and V by 6 bases; bases with no gene match: 11. The CDR3 has 15 amino acids. Germline CDR1 and CDR2: SGHRS and YFSETQ. CDR3 nucleotides: TGCGCCAGCATAAGGGGCGGGAGTAAGGACAATGAGCAGTTCTTC. Encoded protein: CASIRGGSKDNEQFF.

This clonotype has a handful of counts. V and J are TRBV10-3 and TRBJ1-2, with D hard to call. Trimming removed 4 bases from V and 4 bases from J, with 10 bases in between. This CDR3 spans 13 amino acids. Germline V CDR1 and CDR2: ENHRY, SYGVKD. The CDR3 here is CAISVGSPYGYTF. CDR3 coding DNA: TGTGCCATCAGTGTGGGCTCCCCCTATGGCTACACCTTC.

This chain joins TRBV5-1 and TRBJ2-2; D possibly corresponds to TRBD2 (6 bases). Germline V CDR1 and CDR2: SGHRS, YFSETQ. V was pared by 1 base and J by 0 bases, with 13 bases between. This CDR3 region has 17 residues. CDR3 region: CASSLIRGGANTGELFF. DNA of the CDR3: TGCGCCAGCAGCTTGATAAGGGGAGGAGCGAACACCGGGGAGCTGTTTTTT.

This clonotype came up a few times. The chain carries TRBV6-1 and TRBJ1-1; D gene uncertain. Germline values: CDR1 MNHNS, CDR2 SASEGT. This CDR3 spans 15 amino acids. Trimming removed 7 bases at V and 1 base at J, with 16 bases between. The CDR3 DNA reads as TGTGCCAGCAAATCGCCTTTTGGCAGGAACACTGAAGCTTTCTTT. Protein sequence: CASKSPFGRNTEAFF.

This clonotype was detected only a few times. This rearrangement joins TRBV28 to TRBJ2-1; D could derive from TRBD1 or TRBD2 (5 bases each). This CDR3 contains 15 residues. Germline CDR1 is MDHEN and CDR2 is SYDVKM. V gave up 7 bases and J gave up 6 bases, with 19 bases separating them. The CDR3 bases are TGTGCCAGCAAGGGGAGTCCTGCATCCGGCAATGAGCAGTTCTTC. Protein sequence: CASKGSPASGNEQFF.

This clonotype appeared a few times. The genes are TRBV6-1 and TRBJ2-1; D is perhaps TRBD2 (6 bases). Germline V CDR1 and CDR2: MNHNS, SASEGT. The V gene lost 4 bases and the J gene lost 6 bases, with 16 bases spanning the gap. This CDR3 is built from 15 residues. CDR3 region: CASSVVGGKLNEQFF. CDR3 sequence (DNA): TGTGCCAGCAGTGTGGTAGGCGGGAAACTCAATGAGCAGTTCTTC.

In this sample, this clonotype turned up many times. The gene calls are TRBV12-3 or TRBV12-4 and TRBJ2-1, with TRBD1 matching over 7 bases. The CDR3 is 15 amino acids. Germline trimming cut 8 bases from V and 7 bases from J; bases unmatched to any gene: 14. The CDR3 nucleotides read TGTGCCAGCGCCTCCGTGGGACAGAACTTAAATGAGCAGTTCTTC. Translating gives CASASVGQNLNEQFF.

This clonotype was seen a few times. The chain joins TRBV20-1 to TRBJ1-1; TRBD1 matches at 8 bases. Per the germline V gene, CDR1 is DFQATT and CDR2 is SNEGSKA (reference sequence). J lost 0 bases, V lost 0 bases, and 3 bases had no gene match. The CDR3 covers 15 residues. CDR3 protein: CSARDQGAMNTEAFF. The DNA for the CDR3 is TGCAGTGCTAGAGATCAGGGGGCAATGAACACTGAAGCTTTCTTT.

This clonotype was seen many times. The chain has TRBV12-3 or TRBV12-4 and TRBJ1-5; the D is unclear. The CDR3 extends over 14 amino acids. V shed 6 bases and J shed 6 bases, with 15 bases lying between them. CDR3 loop: CASRSIRAGQPQHF. CDR3 in DNA: TGTGCCAGCAGGTCCATAAGGGCGGGTCAGCCCCAGCATTTT.

J is TRBJ2-7 and V is TRBV7-8; TRBD1 agrees at 8 bases. The V segment lost 5 bases and the J segment 0 bases; nucleotides outside the gene matches: 6. The CDR3 is 15 amino acids. Germline V lookup: CDR1 SGHVS, CDR2 FQNEAQ. The CDR3 DNA sequence: TGTGCCAGCAGCCGGGGACAGGCATACTCCTACGAGCAGTACTTC. It translates to CASSRGQAYSYEQYF.

In its sample, this clonotype was seen many times. The chain employs TRBV7-8 and TRBJ1-1; D is ambiguous. The CDR3 extends over 14 amino acids. Germline CDR1 and CDR2: SGHVS and FQNEAQ. Trimming removed 5 bases at V and 0 bases at J, with 10 bases between. CDR3 sequence (DNA): TGTGCCAGCAGCCCGACCAGTATGAACACTGAAGCTTTCTTT. Translation gives CASSPTSMNTEAFF.

This clonotype was picked up many times. The chain has TRBV10-2 and TRBJ2-3; unclear D gene. The ends were cut back, 4 bases at V and 2 bases at J, with 16 bases in the middle. The germline V gene encodes CDR1 WSHSY and CDR2 SAAADI. The CDR3 has 16 residues. The CDR3 DNA is TGCGCCAGCAGTGGATCGGCAATGGTGGCCACAGATACGCAGTATTTT. Protein sequence: CASSGSAMVATDTQYF.